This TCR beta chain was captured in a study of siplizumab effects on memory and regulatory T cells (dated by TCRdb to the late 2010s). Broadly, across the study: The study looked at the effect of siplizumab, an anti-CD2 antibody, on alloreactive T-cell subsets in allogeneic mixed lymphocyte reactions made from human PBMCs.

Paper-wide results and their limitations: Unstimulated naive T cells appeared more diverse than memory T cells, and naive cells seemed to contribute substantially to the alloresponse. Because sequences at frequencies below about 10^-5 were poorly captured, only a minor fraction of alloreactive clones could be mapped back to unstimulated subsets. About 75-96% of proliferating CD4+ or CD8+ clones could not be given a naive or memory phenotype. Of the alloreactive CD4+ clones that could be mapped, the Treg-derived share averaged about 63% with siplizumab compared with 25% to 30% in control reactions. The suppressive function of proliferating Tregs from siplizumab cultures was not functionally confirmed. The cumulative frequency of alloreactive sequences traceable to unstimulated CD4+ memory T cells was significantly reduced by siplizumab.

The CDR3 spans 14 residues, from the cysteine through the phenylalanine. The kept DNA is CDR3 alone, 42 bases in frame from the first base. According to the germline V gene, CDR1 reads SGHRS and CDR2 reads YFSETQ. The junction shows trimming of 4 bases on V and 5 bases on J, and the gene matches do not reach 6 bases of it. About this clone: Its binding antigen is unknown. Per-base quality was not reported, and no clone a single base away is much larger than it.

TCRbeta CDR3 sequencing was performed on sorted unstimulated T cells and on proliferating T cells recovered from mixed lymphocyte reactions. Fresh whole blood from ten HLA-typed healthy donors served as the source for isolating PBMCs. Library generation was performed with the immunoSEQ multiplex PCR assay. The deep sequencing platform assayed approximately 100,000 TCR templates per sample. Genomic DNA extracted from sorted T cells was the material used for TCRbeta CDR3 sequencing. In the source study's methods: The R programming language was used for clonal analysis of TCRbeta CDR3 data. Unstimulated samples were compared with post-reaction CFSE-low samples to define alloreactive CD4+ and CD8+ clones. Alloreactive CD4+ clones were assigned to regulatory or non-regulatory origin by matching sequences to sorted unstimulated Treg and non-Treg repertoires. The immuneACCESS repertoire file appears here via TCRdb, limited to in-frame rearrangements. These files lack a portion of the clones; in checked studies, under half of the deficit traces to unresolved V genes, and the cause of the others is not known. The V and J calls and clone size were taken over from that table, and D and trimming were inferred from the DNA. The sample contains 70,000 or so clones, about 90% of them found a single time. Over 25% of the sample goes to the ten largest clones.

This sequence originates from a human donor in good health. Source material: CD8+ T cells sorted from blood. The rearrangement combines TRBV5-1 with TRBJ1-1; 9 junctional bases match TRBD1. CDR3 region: CASSIGTGQTEAFF. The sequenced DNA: TGCGCCAGCAGCATAGGGACAGGGCAAACTGAAGCTTTCTTT.